This TCR beta chain stems from a study of Tregs in tolerant kidney transplant recipients. The study's findings and limits: The most relevant donor-specific Treg TCRbeta repertoire apparently came from expansion with activated donor B cells.

Points on this clone: Its antigen is as yet unknown.

Here immunoSEQ multiplex PCR was the method, and the copy in TCRdb shows in-frame clones only, minus some. The sample has around 43,000 clones, more than 80% seen once. The CDR3 spans 11 residues. V was trimmed by 3 bases and J by 5 bases, leaving 5 bases between them. Germline values: CDR1 DFQATT, CDR2 SNEGSKA (reference sequence). Unstimulated regulatory T cells (CD4+CD25+CD127-), CD4+CD25- non-regulatory cells, CD4 and CD8 cells were FACS-sorted from thawed PBMCs. Before regulatory T cell sorting, thawed PBMCs rested overnight at 37°C in approximately 200 IU/ml IL-2. Sequences were obtained from Tregs from blood. The clonotype was recovered from a human donor in good health. V and J are TRBV20-1 and TRBJ2-1; D uncertain. Written as DNA, the CDR3 is TGCAGTGCTAGGCTAAACAATGAGCAGTTCTTC. Translated: CSARLNNEQFF.